A single sample is the source of the 10 T cell receptor beta chains below, sequenced in a study of radiotherapy plus CTLA-4 blockade in lung cancer. Sequencing used immunoSEQ multiplex PCR; TCRdb keeps in-frame clones, though not all of them. This sample has 85,000 to 100,000 clones; more than 70% occur once, and the top ten carry roughly 13%. This specimen was peripheral blood, taken from a patient treated with radiotherapy plus ipilimumab. All receptors come from a human donor with non-small cell lung cancer that progressed on radiotherapy plus ipilimumab.

This clone turned up a few times. The gene calls are TRBV28 and TRBJ1-5; D remains ambiguous. Germline V gene data show CDR1 as MDHEN and CDR2 as SYDVKM. Trimming pared 4 bases from V and 2 bases from J, leaving 24 bases between. This CDR3 region has 19 residues. CDR3 region: CASSYIPILDIRRNQPQHF. In nucleotides, the CDR3 is TGTGCCAGCAGTTACATACCCATTTTAGATATCAGACGCAATCAGCCCCAGCATTTT.

The chain combines TRBV27 with TRBJ2-5; 8 bases are a match to TRBD1. Trimming removed 6 bases from V and 1 base from J; junction bases left unmatched: 13. Per the germline V gene, CDR1 is MNHEY and CDR2 is SMNVEV (reference sequence). The length of the CDR3 is 17 residues. This CDR3 reads CASSPQDRAAIQETQYF. The CDR3 nucleotides read TGTGCCAGCAGCCCCCAGGACAGGGCGGCCATCCAAGAGACCCAGTACTTC.

The chain employs TRBV5-1 and TRBJ2-3, with D perhaps matching TRBD2 (6 bases). Germline V gene lookup returns CDR1 SGHRS and CDR2 YFSETQ. Trimming took 0 bases from V and 5 from J, leaving 13 bases between them. This CDR3 is 15 amino acids long. The CDR3 DNA follows: TGCGCCAGCAGCTTGGTTCTAGCGCTCGGAGATACGCAGTATTTT. Translated: CASSLVLALGDTQYF.

This rearrangement joins TRBV9 to TRBJ2-1; tentatively, D is TRBD1 (7 bases). CDR3 length: 12 residues. Germline V lookup: CDR1 SGDLS, CDR2 YYNGEE. The V and J ends lost 4 bases and 8 bases respectively, with 10 bases between them. DNA of the CDR3: TGTGCCAGCAGCTTCAGGGGGGATGAGCAGTTCTTC. Translation: CASSFRGDEQFF.

The chain links TRBV6-5 to TRBJ1-4; 7 nucleotides line up with TRBD1. There are 16 residues in the CDR3. The V gene end was trimmed by 4 bases and the J gene end by 5 bases; junction bases not matched to a gene: 10. Germline CDR1 reads MNHEY; CDR2 reads SVGAGI. The CDR3 is CASSSGQEWANEKLFF. CDR3 bases: TGTGCCAGCAGTTCCGGACAGGAGTGGGCGAATGAAAAACTGTTTTTT.

This clone was counted only a few times. The chain carries TRBV2 and TRBJ2-1, with 11 bases identical to TRBD1. The V gene end was trimmed by 8 bases and the J gene end by 0 bases; junction bases not matched to a gene: 3. The CDR3 has 15 amino acids. Germline CDR1 SNHLY, CDR2 FYNNEI. CDR3 in DNA: TGTGCCAGCTACGGGACAGGGGGCTCCTACAATGAGCAGTTCTTC. This gives the protein CASYGTGGSYNEQFF.

The genes are TRBV7-8 and TRBJ1-5; tentative D call: TRBD1 (5 bases). The CDR3 is 16 amino acids. Germline loops: CDR1 SGHVS, CDR2 FQNEAQ. V lost 1 base, J lost 4 bases, and 14 bases lay in between. As DNA, the CDR3 is TGTGCCAGCAGCTTAGAGGGCAGGGTGGGAAATCAGCCCCAGCATTTT. Translated, it gives CASSLEGRVGNQPQHF. Drawing the rest from reference TRBV7-8 and TRBJ1-5, the complete variable domain is GAGVSQSPRYKVAKRGQDVALRCDPISGHVSLFWYQQALGQGPEFLTYFQNEAQLDKSGLPSDRFFAERPEGSVSTLKIQRTQQEDSAVYLCASSLEGRVGNQPQHFGDGTRLSIL.

This chain uses TRBV12-5 with TRBJ2-6, with 9 bases matching TRBD1. J was trimmed by 0 bases and V by 2 bases; bases with no gene match: 14. CDR3 length: 21 amino acids. Germline values: CDR1 LGHNT, CDR2 FRNRAP. The CDR3 protein is CASGLNLGQGPYYSGANVLTF. CDR3 sequence (DNA): TGTGCTAGTGGTTTGAACCTCGGACAGGGGCCTTATTACTCTGGGGCCAACGTCCTGACTTTC.

The chain recombines TRBV5-5 with TRBJ2-6, with D uncertain. CDR1 is SGHKS, CDR2 YYEKEE, per germline (reference sequence). The CDR3 sequence is 17 residues long. Trimming took 1 base from V and 0 from J, leaving 11 bases between them. CDR3 sequence (DNA): TGTGCCAGCAGCTTGAGGATTGAAAACTCTGGGGCCAACGTCCTGACTTTC. Translation: CASSLRIENSGANVLTF.

The count of this clone is one. The chain links TRBV30 to TRBJ2-7, with a weak D call TRBD1 (5 bases). This CDR3 has 13 amino acids. The V gene's germline CDR1 is GTSNPN and CDR2 SVGIG (reference sequence). Between the trimmed V and J ends, which lost 4 bases and 7 bases, there was a span of 17 bases. This chain's CDR3 is CAWTRQGPQEQYF. CDR3 bases: TGTGCCTGGACCCGGCAGGGCCCACAGGAGCAGTACTTC. Supplemented by reference TRBV30 and TRBJ2-7, the full variable domain reads SQTIHQWPATLVQPVGSPLSLECTVEGTSNPNLYWYRQAAGRGLQLLFYSVGIGQISSEVPQNLSASRPQDRQFILSSKKLLLSDSGFYLCAWTRQGPQEQYFGPGTRLTVT.